Listed here are 14 T cell receptor beta chains from one sample, sequenced in a study of control samples from healthy donors and cancer patients. Method: immunoSEQ multiplex PCR; TCRdb's copy keeps in-frame clones and lacks some. The sample shows 63,000 or so clones, roughly 87% of them seen only once. Input material: PBMCs. The receptors were gathered from a man between 60 and 70 years old with colorectal cancer.

The chain carries TRBV6-5 and TRBJ2-7, with D tentatively TRBD1 (6 bases). The V gene's germline CDR1 is MNHEY and CDR2 SVGAGI. Trimming took off 6 bases at V and 3 bases at J, with 9 bases between the two ends. The CDR3 totals 12 residues. The chain's CDR3 is CASSRTDYEQYF. The CDR3, as DNA: TGTGCCAGCAGCAGGACAGACTACGAGCAGTACTTC.

V gene TRBV7-9 combines with J gene TRBJ2-1; weak D call: TRBD2 (6 bases). Germline V gives CDR1 SEHNR, CDR2 FQNEAQ (reference sequence). This CDR3 has 15 amino acids. Deletions cut 1 base from V and 5 bases from J, with 12 bases between. The CDR3: CASSLVGGVHNEQFF. The CDR3 DNA reads TGTGCCAGCAGCTTAGTAGGCGGGGTCCACAATGAGCAGTTCTTC.

V usage is TRBV5-6 and J usage is TRBJ2-1, with 9 bases matching TRBD1. Germline V gene lookup returns CDR1 SGHDT and CDR2 YYEEEE. The length of the CDR3 is 13 residues. Losses at the gene ends were 5 bases for V and 9 bases for J; bases not matched to a gene: 6. CDR3 region: CASSWDRDGEQFF. The CDR3 bases are TGTGCCAGCAGTTGGGACAGGGACGGTGAGCAGTTCTTC.

The CDR3 is CASSYFAGLYGYTF. In DNA, the CDR3 is TGTGCCAGCAGTTACTTTGCTGGACTCTATGGCTACACCTTC. The rearrangement joins TRBV6-5 to TRBJ1-2; no clear D gene. This CDR3 has 14 residues. Per germline, CDR1 MNHEY and CDR2 SVGAGI. V was cut by 1 base and J by 4 bases, with 10 bases left in between.

The V and J genes are TRBV4-3 and TRBJ2-3; TRBD2 agrees at 8 bases. Germline CDR1 reads LGHNA; CDR2 reads YSLEER. J lost 0 bases, V lost 1 base, and 9 bases had no gene match. This CDR3 contains 18 residues. CDR3 nucleotide sequence: TGCGCCAGCAGCCAAGGATCCCTTTTAGCGGGGAGCACAGATACGCAGTATTTT. It translates to CASSQGSLLAGSTDTQYF.

V and J are TRBV7-9 and TRBJ1-1; 7 bases agree with TRBD1. The CDR3 extends over 14 amino acids. CDR1 and CDR2 from the germline V gene are SEHNR and FQNEAQ (reference sequence). The trim removed 1 base at V and 1 base at J, leaving 0 bases unmatched. The chain's CDR3 is CASSLGTGNTEAFF. Written as DNA, the CDR3 is TGTGCCAGCAGCTTAGGGACAGGGAACACTGAAGCTTTCTTT.

The V and J genes are TRBV7-8 and TRBJ1-1; D is ambiguous. Trimming shortened V by 2 bases and J by 3 bases, and 16 bases separated the two germline ends. Germline V CDR1 and CDR2: SGHVS, FQNEAQ. The CDR3 totals 16 residues. The CDR3 reads CASSLRSQPADTEAFF. In DNA, the CDR3 is TGTGCCAGCAGCTTAAGGAGTCAACCGGCGGACACTGAAGCTTTCTTT.

J is TRBJ1-5 and V is TRBV2; D is unclear. From germline, CDR1 is SNHLY and CDR2 FYNNEI. The CDR3 consists of 13 residues. V lost 8 bases and J 5 bases, leaving 13 bases between the germline ends. The CDR3, as DNA: TGTGCCAGCGGAGGGAGATCCCATCAGCCCCAGCATTTT. This gives the protein CASGGRSHQPQHF.

The chain uses TRBV7-9 and TRBJ2-5; D gene uncertain. Trimming pared 4 bases from V and 1 base from J, leaving 10 bases between. Germline V CDR1 and CDR2: SEHNR, FQNEAQ (reference sequence). The CDR3 sequence is 14 residues long. DNA of the CDR3: TGTGCCAGCAGCTCCCTAGGGATCCAAGAGACCCAGTACTTC. This codes for CASSSLGIQETQYF.

This chain joins TRBV4-3 and TRBJ2-1; the match to TRBD1 covers 9 bases. V gave up 6 bases and J gave up 5 bases; unmatched junction bases: 8. This CDR3 is built from 15 residues. Germline V lookup: CDR1 LGHNA, CDR2 YSLEER. This CDR3 reads CASRFWDRDHNEQFF. In nucleotides, the CDR3 is TGCGCCAGCAGATTCTGGGACAGGGACCACAATGAGCAGTTCTTC.

The chain links TRBV3-1 (or the pseudogene TRBV3-2) to TRBJ2-2; TRBD1 might be the D (5 bases). Trimming pared 7 bases from V and 1 base from J, leaving 16 bases between. Germline CDR1 reads LGHDT; CDR2 reads YNNKEL (reference sequence). This CDR3 is built from 16 residues. CDR3 DNA: TGTGCCAGCACCCTGGGCAGGGCGTTGAACACCGGGGAGCTGTTTTTT. The encoded protein is CASTLGRALNTGELFF.

The genes are TRBV2 and TRBJ1-2, with TRBD1 matching over 8 bases. The length of the CDR3 is 20 residues. V lost 8 bases and J lost 4; bases outside the gene matches: 27. Germline CDR1 reads SNHLY; CDR2 reads FYNNEI. CDR3 nucleotide sequence: TGTGCCAGCGGAGGAGCCCCCACGGCCGAGAAGACAGGGGCGGTCTATGGCTACACCTTC. Translating gives CASGGAPTAEKTGAVYGYTF.

V is TRBV5-4 and J is TRBJ2-5; TRBD1 agrees at 7 bases. Per germline, CDR1 SGHNT and CDR2 YYREEE (reference sequence). The CDR3 runs 14 residues. Trimming at V came to 4 bases and at J to 1 base, leaving 4 bases not matched to a gene. The chain's CDR3 is CASSPGTAQETQYF. CDR3 nucleotide sequence: TGTGCCAGCAGCCCCGGGACAGCCCAAGAGACCCAGTACTTC.

The chain recombines TRBV18 with TRBJ1-5; 8 nucleotides align to TRBD1. After removal of 8 bases from V and 6 bases from J, the junction contained 12 bases not matched to a gene. CDR3 length: 15 residues. Looked up from germline, CDR1 is KGHSH and CDR2 is LQKENI. The CDR3 DNA follows: TGTGCCAGCAGATACCGGGACAGGAGGTCTCAGCCCCAGCATTTT. It encodes CASRYRDRRSQPQHF.